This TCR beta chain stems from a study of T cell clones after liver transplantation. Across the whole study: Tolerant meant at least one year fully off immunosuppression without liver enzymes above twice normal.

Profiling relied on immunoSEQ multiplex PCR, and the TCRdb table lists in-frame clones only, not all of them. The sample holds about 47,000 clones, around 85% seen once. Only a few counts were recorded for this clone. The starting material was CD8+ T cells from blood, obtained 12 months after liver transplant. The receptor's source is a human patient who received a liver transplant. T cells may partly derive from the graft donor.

The CDR3 is CASSQGGRLNEQFF. The CDR3 nucleotides read TGCGCCAGCAGCCAAGGGGGTCGACTAAATGAGCAGTTCTTC. This chain joins TRBV4-1 and TRBJ2-1; weak D call: TRBD2 (5 bases). Trimming took off 1 base at V and 7 bases at J, with 11 bases between the two ends. Germline CDR1 reads MGHRA; CDR2 reads YSYEKL. The CDR3 loop spans 14 amino acids.